The 26 T cell receptor beta chains given below trace back to one sample, sequenced in a study of blood T cell repertoires in COVID-19. Some clones are missing from TCRdb's copy, which holds only in-frame ones; the method was immunoSEQ multiplex PCR. The sample holds around 300,000 clones, 70% to 90% seen once. Material for sequencing was peripheral blood. These receptors originate from a woman in her 70s with COVID-19, enrolled during active disease.

This chain joins TRBV7-2 and TRBJ2-1; 8 positions agree with TRBD2. V lost 2 bases, J lost 9 bases, and 15 bases stayed unmatched. Germline CDR1 SGHTA, CDR2 FQGNSA. The CDR3 loop spans 17 amino acids. The CDR3, as DNA: TGTGCCAGCAGCTTATCGGGGGGGAGGCCGCATTTGGGTGAGCAGTTCTTC. This gives the protein CASSLSGGRPHLGEQFF.

This rearrangement joins TRBV24-1 to TRBJ2-1, with 7 positions matching TRBD1. This CDR3 has 14 amino acids. The germline gives CDR1 KGHDR, CDR2 SFDVKD. V shed 5 bases and J 5 bases; nucleotides not matched to a gene: 5. The CDR3, as DNA: TGTGCCACCAGTGTACAGGGGAGCCACAATGAGCAGTTCTTC. It is translated as CATSVQGSHNEQFF.

This chain uses TRBV7-9 with TRBJ1-1, with 8 bases aligning to TRBD1. This CDR3 spans 13 amino acids. The V gene end was trimmed by 5 bases and the J gene end by 4 bases; junction bases not matched to a gene: 3. From germline, CDR1 is SEHNR and CDR2 FQNEAQ (reference sequence). The CDR3 region is CASSLQGATEAFF. The CDR3 region has the DNA TGTGCCAGCAGCCTCCAGGGGGCCACTGAAGCTTTCTTT. Full variable domain (missing parts from reference TRBV7-9 and TRBJ1-1): DTGVSQNPRHKITKRGQNVTFRCDPISEHNRLYWYRQTLGQGPEFLTYFQNEAQLEKSRLLSDRFSAERPKGSFSTLEIQRTEQGDSAMYLCASSLQGATEAFFGQGTRLTVV.

This chain uses TRBV5-1 with TRBJ2-1, with 11 bases that match TRBD1. The CDR3 contains 16 residues. V lost 1 base, J lost 2 bases, and 2 bases stayed unmatched. Germline V CDR1 and CDR2: SGHRS, YFSETQ. In DNA, the CDR3 is TGCGCCAGCAGCTTGAGGACAGGGGGCGCCTACAATGAGCAGTTCTTC. As protein: CASSLRTGGAYNEQFF. Together with reference TRBV5-1 and TRBJ2-1, the CDR3 gives the full variable domain: KAGVTQTPRYLIKTRGQQVTLSCSPISGHRSVSWYQQTPGQGLQFLFEYFSETQRNKGNFPGRFSGRQFSNSRSEMNVSTLELGDSALYLCASSLRTGGAYNEQFFGPGTRLTVL.

This chain connects TRBV5-6 to TRBJ1-6; the match to TRBD1 covers 7 bases. With V trimmed by 2 bases and J by 13 bases, 9 bases remained unmatched. Per germline, CDR1 SGHDT and CDR2 YYEEEE. This CDR3 is 14 amino acids long. The CDR3 DNA follows: TGTGCCAGCAGCTTTAGGACAGGCCTGGTTCCCCTCCACTTT. Amino acids: CASSFRTGLVPLHF.

This clone has just a few counts. This chain connects TRBV28 to TRBJ1-6, with no clear D. The CDR3 is made up of 14 amino acids. Trimming pared 5 bases from V and 2 bases from J, leaving 7 bases between. Per the germline V gene, CDR1 is MDHEN and CDR2 is SYDVKM. The CDR3 sequence: CASSPNAYNSPLHF. CDR3 DNA sequence: TGTGCCAGCAGTCCCAATGCCTATAATTCACCCCTCCACTTT.

The chain combines TRBV27 with TRBJ2-7, with TRBD2 identical over 10 bases. The germline CDR1 and CDR2 sequences are MNHEY and SMNVEV (reference sequence). V lost 1 base and J lost 4; bases outside the gene matches: 7. This CDR3 is built from 16 residues. The chain's CDR3 is CASSLLVSGGAYEQYF. CDR3 DNA: TGTGCCAGCAGTTTATTGGTGAGCGGGGGGGCATACGAGCAGTACTTC.

The J gene is TRBJ2-5, the V gene TRBV20-1; 7 nucleotides line up with TRBD1. Germline loops: CDR1 DFQATT, CDR2 SNEGSKA (reference sequence). This CDR3 comprises 17 residues. J was trimmed by 2 bases and V by 3 bases; bases with no gene match: 15. The CDR3: CSASDRRTGKSQETQYF. Written as DNA, the CDR3 is TGCAGTGCTAGTGACAGAAGGACAGGCAAGTCACAAGAGACCCAGTACTTC.

The J gene is TRBJ2-1, the V gene TRBV28; D might be TRBD1 (5 bases). With 2 bases removed from V and 6 bases from J, the gap between germline ends came to 5 bases. The CDR3 length is 12 residues. Germline CDR1 and CDR2: MDHEN and SYDVKM. CDR3 loop: CASSLRGNEQFF. CDR3 nucleotide sequence: TGTGCCAGCAGTTTAAGGGGCAATGAGCAGTTCTTC.

The chain has TRBV9 and TRBJ2-5; TRBD2 is a possible D gene (5 bases). V lost 0 bases and J lost 1, with 10 bases in between. The CDR3 has 15 amino acids. Germline V gene lookup returns CDR1 SGDLS and CDR2 YYNGEE. CDR3 sequence reads: CASSVDGSTQETQYF. The CDR3 DNA reads TGTGCCAGCAGCGTAGATGGGAGTACCCAAGAGACCCAGTACTTC.

The chain couples TRBV29-1 to TRBJ1-3, with D maybe TRBD1 (5 bases). Trimming stripped 3 bases from V and 2 bases from J, with 11 bases between. Germline lookup yields CDR1 SQVTM and CDR2 ANQGSEA. The CDR3 contains 14 residues. This CDR3 reads CSVEKGKAGNTIYF. The CDR3 DNA reads TGCAGCGTTGAGAAGGGGAAGGCTGGAAACACCATATATTTT.

This clone was found a few times. J is TRBJ2-2 and V is TRBV10-1; 9 bases match TRBD1. The J segment lost 5 bases and the V segment lost 8 bases, leaving 12 bases of the junction unmatched. The CDR3 sequence is 16 residues long. The germline CDR1 and CDR2 sequences are WNHNN and SYGVQD (reference sequence). The chain's CDR3 is CASSRGLGQGTGELFF. The CDR3 DNA follows: TGCGCCAGCTCCCGTGGCCTAGGACAGGGGACCGGGGAGCTGTTTTTT.

This clone was seen repeatedly, ten times or more. The gene calls are TRBV3-1 (or the pseudogene TRBV3-2) and TRBJ2-2, with 7 positions matching TRBD2. This CDR3 spans 14 amino acids. From germline, CDR1 is LGHDT and CDR2 YNNKEL (reference sequence). Unmatched junction bases numbered 3, after V lost 4 bases and J lost 4 bases. The CDR3: CASSLGGGTGELFF. The CDR3 nucleotides are TGTGCCAGCAGCCTGGGGGGGGGCACCGGGGAGCTGTTTTTT.

The rearrangement links TRBV13 to TRBJ2-5; 7 nucleotides match TRBD2. The CDR3 spans 14 residues. Germline loops: CDR1 PRHDT, CDR2 FYEKMQ (reference sequence). V trimming: 0 bases; J trimming: 5 bases; junction bases outside the gene matches: 3. As DNA, the CDR3 is TGTGCCAGCAGCTTAGGCGGGGGAGGGGAGACCCAGTACTTC. It specifies CASSLGGGGETQYF.

The chain carries TRBV19 and TRBJ2-1, with 10 nucleotides matching TRBD1. The CDR3 spans 15 residues. Germline-derived CDR1 and CDR2 are LNHDA and SQIVND (reference sequence). With V trimmed by 4 bases and J by 4 bases, 4 bases remained unmatched. The CDR3 reads CASSTPGQGYNEQFF. CDR3 sequence (DNA): TGTGCCAGTAGTACGCCGGGACAGGGGTACAATGAGCAGTTCTTC.

The V and J genes are TRBV24-1 and TRBJ2-2; D is possibly TRBD1 (5 bases). V lost 6 bases and J 1 base, leaving 17 bases between the germline ends. The CDR3 runs to 17 residues. CDR1 is KGHDR, CDR2 SFDVKD, per germline. Here the CDR3 DNA reads TGTGCCACCAGTCCACGCGCAGGGCATTTGAACACCGGGGAGCTGTTTTTT. Its translation is CATSPRAGHLNTGELFF.

The rearrangement links TRBV29-1 to TRBJ1-1; tentatively, D is TRBD1 (5 bases). CDR3 length equals 10 residues. Germline V CDR1 and CDR2: SQVTM, ANQGSEA. Trimming removed 1 base at V and 8 bases at J, with 5 bases between. This CDR3 is CSVEGTEAFF. CDR3 nucleotide sequence: TGCAGCGTTGAAGGGACAGAAGCTTTCTTT.

The genes are TRBV9 and TRBJ2-7, with a weak D call TRBD1 (6 bases). Trimming removed 0 bases at V and 3 bases at J, with 10 bases between. Germline CDR1 SGDLS, CDR2 YYNGEE. There are 14 residues in the CDR3. The CDR3 region has the DNA TGTGCCAGCAGCGTAGAGGCAGGGGTCTACGAGCAGTACTTC. This sequence encodes CASSVEAGVYEQYF.

V gene TRBV3-1 (or the pseudogene TRBV3-2) combines with J gene TRBJ2-7; 8 bases fit TRBD2. From germline, CDR1 is LGHDT and CDR2 YNNKEL (reference sequence). The CDR3 runs 15 residues. V lost 1 base and J lost 6; bases outside the gene matches: 8. CDR3 nucleotide sequence: TGTGCCAGCAGCCAAGTCAAAGGACTAGCAATCGAGCAGTACTTC. This codes for CASSQVKGLAIEQYF.

The V gene is TRBV11-2, the J gene TRBJ1-5; D is uncertain. Germline-derived CDR1 and CDR2 are SGHAT and FQNNGV. The V end was cut by 3 bases, the J end by 0 bases, with 3 bases between. CDR3 length equals 13 residues. The CDR3 nucleotides read TGTGCCAGCAGCTTCGGTAGCAATCAGCCCCAGCATTTT. Residues: CASSFGSNQPQHF.

This chain uses TRBV30 with TRBJ1-4; 8 nucleotides match TRBD1. The V and J ends lost 0 bases and 8 bases, in that order; junction bases with no gene match: 8. Germline V gene lookup returns CDR1 GTSNPN and CDR2 SVGIG (reference sequence). This CDR3 has 15 amino acids. The CDR3 DNA reads TGTGCCTGGAGTGTACAGGGAACAGGGGGGGAAAAACTGTTTTTT. It is translated as CAWSVQGTGGEKLFF.

The genes are TRBV19 and TRBJ1-5; the D gene is possibly TRBD1 (5 bases). Between the trimmed V and J ends, which lost 5 bases and 8 bases, there was a span of 16 bases. CDR3 size: 14 residues. Per germline, CDR1 LNHDA and CDR2 SQIVND (reference sequence). This chain's CDR3 is CASSQGGSTEPQHF. The CDR3 region has the DNA TGTGCCAGTAGTCAGGGAGGGAGTACGGAGCCCCAGCATTTT. The full variable domain, completed using reference TRBV19 and TRBJ1-5, is DGGITQSPKYLFRKEGQNVTLSCEQNLNHDAMYWYRQDPGQGLRLIYYSQIVNDFQKGDIAEGYSVSREKKESFPLTVTSAQKNPTAFYLCASSQGGSTEPQHFGDGTRLSIL.

The chain combines TRBV13 with TRBJ2-7, with TRBD1 matching over 8 bases. This CDR3 has 13 amino acids. Germline CDR1 PRHDT, CDR2 FYEKMQ (reference sequence). V was clipped by 5 bases and J by 4 bases; unmatched bases: 4. The CDR3 loop is CASSRTGRYEQYF. DNA of the CDR3: TGTGCCAGCAGCAGGACAGGGAGGTACGAGCAGTACTTC.

The V and J genes are TRBV10-3 and TRBJ2-7; 8 nucleotides line up with TRBD1. The CDR3 runs 14 residues. The trim removed 2 bases at V and 6 bases at J, leaving 6 bases unmatched. In germline, CDR1 is ENHRY, CDR2 SYGVKD. DNA of the CDR3: TGTGCCATCAGTGAGCCGTGGACAGGGTTCGAGCAGTACTTC. This gives the protein CAISEPWTGFEQYF.

The rearrangement joins TRBV4-1 to TRBJ2-3; TRBD2 agrees at 7 bases. This CDR3 comprises 16 residues. J gave up 2 bases and V 5 bases, and 10 bases lay outside the gene matches. CDR1 is MGHRA, CDR2 YSYEKL, per germline. The CDR3 DNA reads TGCGCCAGCAGCACTCCCCCGCGGGAGCCCACAGATACGCAGTATTTT. Amino acid sequence: CASSTPPREPTDTQYF.

This chain links TRBV4-2 with TRBJ2-7, with no clear D. CDR1 is LGHNA, CDR2 YNFKEQ, per germline. V gave up 0 bases and J gave up 6 bases, with 18 bases separating them. The CDR3 runs 16 residues. In DNA, the CDR3 is TGTGCCAGCAGCCAAGAGGTCGCGGCTAGTCGAGGCGAGCAGTACTTC. Amino acid sequence: CASSQEVAASRGEQYF.